This T cell receptor (beta chain) comes out of a study of vaccination effects on CD4 cells after COVID-19. For the study at large: Sample collection from two convalescent patients occurred 16 days and one week before vaccination.

This clone has a handful of counts. Its antigen is currently unknown. Sequencing was performed with immunoSEQ multiplex PCR; in TCRdb, only in-frame clones are kept and a portion is missing. Of approximately 19,000 clones in the sample, over 65% were seen once. Sequencing followed a ViraFEST assay step that expanded antigen-specific CD4+ T cells with viral peptide pools. Scientists isolated CD4+ T cells after an approximately ten-day culture period ended. It was between March and December 2020 that the person had a SARS-CoV-2 infection confirmed by PCR. Every well got two million PBMC, which were grown with about 10 IU/ml IL-2 and approximately 9.7 ug/ml peptides. CDR3 size: 16 residues. Germline values: CDR1 MGHRA, CDR2 YSYEKL. Trimming pared 0 bases from V and 5 bases from J, leaving 16 bases between.

The sequenced sample was CD4+ T cells from PBMCs cultured with a peptide pool, obtained before COVID-19 vaccination. This chain connects TRBV4-1 to TRBJ2-5; D tentatively fits TRBD1 or TRBD2 (6 bases each). The TCR originated in a human donor who had a prior SARS-CoV-2 infection. CDR3 DNA: TGCGCCAGCAGCCAAGATCCCCGGGGGCCGTGGGAGACCCAGTACTTC. Residues: CASSQDPRGPWETQYF.